The source of this T cell receptor (beta chain) is a study of blood T cell repertoires in COVID-19. Sequencing was performed with immunoSEQ multiplex PCR; in TCRdb, only in-frame clones are kept and a portion is missing. The sample yields about 380,000 clones, approximately 81% seen once. Germline loops: CDR1 MDHEN, CDR2 SYDVKM. The junction had 13 bases not matched to a gene; V was cut back by 4 bases and J by 6 bases. The CDR3 runs 16 residues. The TCR sequence derives from a woman in her late teens or twenties with acute or convalescent COVID-19. The chain joins TRBV28 to TRBJ1-2; the match to TRBD1 covers 8 bases. Input material: peripheral blood. Written as DNA, the CDR3 is TGTGCCAGCAGTTCGAACAGGGGGAAGACGGGTGATGGCTACACCTTC. Protein: CASSSNRGKTGDGYTF.